This T cell receptor beta chain was recovered during a study of vaccination effects on CD4 cells after COVID-19. Whole-study results and caveats: Both infection-induced and vaccine-induced clones contracted markedly at late post-vaccination timepoints.

CDR3 length: 18 amino acids. The V and J ends lost 4 bases and 2 bases, in that order; junction bases with no gene match: 16. Germline CDR1 MDHEN, CDR2 SYDVKM. The protocol was immunoSEQ multiplex PCR, while the TCRdb copy is restricted to in-frame clones and leaves out a portion. The table records under 20,000 clones, around 70% of them present only once. In the ViraFEST assay, antigen-specific CD4+ clonotypes were identified by expansion after peptide-pool stimulation. Subsequent to roughly 10 days of culture, CD4+ T cells were isolated. PCR-confirmed SARS-CoV-2 infection occurred in the person between March and December 2020. On this clone: Its cognate antigen is unknown.

This sequence joins TRBV28 and TRBJ1-2; 7 bases agree with TRBD1. The sample in question was CD4+ T cells from PBMCs cultured with SARS-CoV-2 spike peptides, obtained before COVID-19 vaccination. The clonotype was recovered from a human donor who had a prior SARS-CoV-2 infection. The CDR3 region is CASSSNRPTQGRNYGYTF. In DNA, the CDR3 is TGTGCCAGCAGTTCAAACCGCCCTACACAGGGGCGGAACTATGGCTACACCTTC.